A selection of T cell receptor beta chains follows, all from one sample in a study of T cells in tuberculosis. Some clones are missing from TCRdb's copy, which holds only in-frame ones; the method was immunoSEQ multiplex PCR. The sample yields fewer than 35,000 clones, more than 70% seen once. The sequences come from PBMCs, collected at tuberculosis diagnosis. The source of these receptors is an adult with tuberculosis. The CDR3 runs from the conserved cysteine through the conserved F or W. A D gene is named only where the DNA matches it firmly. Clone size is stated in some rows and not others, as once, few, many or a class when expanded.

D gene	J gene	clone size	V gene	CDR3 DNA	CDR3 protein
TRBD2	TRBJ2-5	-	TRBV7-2	TGTGCCAGCAGCCGCCGCAGCGGGGGAGAGACCCAGTACTTC	CASSRRSGGETQYF
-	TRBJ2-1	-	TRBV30	TGTGCCTGGAGTGTTGGTAGCAATGAGCAGTTCTTC	CAWSVGSNEQFF
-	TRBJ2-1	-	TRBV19	TGTGCCAGTAGTTCGAGGGCCCACAATGAGCAGTTCTTC	CASSSRAHNEQFF
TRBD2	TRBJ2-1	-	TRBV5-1	TGCGCCAGCAGCTTGAATCTAGCGGGGTACAATGAGCAGTTCTTC	CASSLNLAGYNEQFF
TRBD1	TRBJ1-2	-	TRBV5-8	TGTGCCAGCAGCTTGGGAGGGGGCGGCAACTATGGCTACACCTTC	CASSLGGGGNYGYTF
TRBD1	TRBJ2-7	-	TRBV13	TGTGCCAGCAGCTTAGGCCCAGGGGGCACCTACGAGCAGTACTTC	CASSLGPGGTYEQYF
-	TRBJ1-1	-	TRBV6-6	TGTGCCAGCAGTTACCCTCAGGGGTTGACTGAAGCTTTCTTT	CASSYPQGLTEAFF
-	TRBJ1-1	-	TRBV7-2	TGTGCCAGCAGCCTCGGACAGAACACTGAAGCTTTCTTT	CASSLGQNTEAFF
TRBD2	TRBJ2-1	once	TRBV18	TGTGCCAGCTCACCACGGGTTAGCGGGAGCTCCTACAATGAGCAGTTCTTC	CASSPRVSGSSYNEQFF
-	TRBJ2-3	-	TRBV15	TGTGCCACCAGCAGAGATCCCGGGGATACGCAGTATTTT	CATSRDPGDTQYF
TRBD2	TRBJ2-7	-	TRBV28	TGTGCCAGCTATAGCGGGAGGACCGCCTACGAGCAGTACTTC	CASYSGRTAYEQYF
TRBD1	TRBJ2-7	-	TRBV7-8	TGTGCCAGCAGCACCACTCCCATCGGGACAGGGAGGCACGAGCAGTACTTC	CASSTTPIGTGRHEQYF
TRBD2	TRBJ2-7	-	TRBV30	TGTGCCTGGAGTGTGGGACTAGAATCCACAGAGTACTTC	CAWSVGLESTEYF
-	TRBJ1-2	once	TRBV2	TGTGCCAGCAGAAAAATGGCAGGGGATTACTATGGCTACACCTTC	CASRKMAGDYYGYTF
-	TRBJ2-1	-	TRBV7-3	TGTGCCAGCAGCTTAAGCCCGGCCTACAATGAGCAGTTCTTC	CASSLSPAYNEQFF
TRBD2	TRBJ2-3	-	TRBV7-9	TGTGCCAGCAGCTTAGTAGCGGGGCGCACAGATACGCAGTATTTT	CASSLVAGRTDTQYF
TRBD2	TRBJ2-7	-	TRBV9	TGTGCCAGCAGCGCCGGGACTAGCGGCAACGAGCAGTACTTC	CASSAGTSGNEQYF
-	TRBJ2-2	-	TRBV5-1	TGCGCCAGCAGCTTGAGTAGCGGACCCACCGGGGAGCTGTTTTTT	CASSLSSGPTGELFF
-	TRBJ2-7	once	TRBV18	TGTGCCAGCTCACCAGACAGCAACGAGCAGTACTTC	CASSPDSNEQYF
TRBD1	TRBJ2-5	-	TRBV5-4	TGTGCCAGCACAAGGGGGCGGGTTCAAGAGACCCAGTACTTC	CASTRGRVQETQYF